The entry that follows covers one T cell receptor beta chain sequence. The target antigen is unknown. TCRdb re-analysed the 5' RACE reads in MiXCR, keeping a single row per CDR3 protein. The table includes roughly 340,000 distinct CDR3 sequences, about 15% detected once. This entry comes from a study of T-cell memory formation after mild COVID-19. Study as a whole: TCR clusters largely stayed donor specific. The study's findings and limits: From day 15 to 85, contracting clones were balanced between CD4 and CD8, whereas later expanders leaned toward CD4+.

Germline CDR1 and CDR2: GTSNPN and SVGIG (reference sequence). V dropped 2 bases and J dropped 0 bases, with 8 bases sitting between them. The CDR3 runs 14 residues. Material: PBMCs or a T cell subset sorted from them (not recorded which). The TCR originated in a man younger than 30 who had mild COVID-19 (a few samples of this study predate the infection). Cell type and time point are not known. V is TRBV30 and J is TRBJ1-5; D remains unclear. The CDR3 sequence is CAWSSTVSNQPQHF. The CDR3 region has the DNA TGTGCCTGGAGTTCAACTGTTAGCAATCAGCCCCAGCATTTT.